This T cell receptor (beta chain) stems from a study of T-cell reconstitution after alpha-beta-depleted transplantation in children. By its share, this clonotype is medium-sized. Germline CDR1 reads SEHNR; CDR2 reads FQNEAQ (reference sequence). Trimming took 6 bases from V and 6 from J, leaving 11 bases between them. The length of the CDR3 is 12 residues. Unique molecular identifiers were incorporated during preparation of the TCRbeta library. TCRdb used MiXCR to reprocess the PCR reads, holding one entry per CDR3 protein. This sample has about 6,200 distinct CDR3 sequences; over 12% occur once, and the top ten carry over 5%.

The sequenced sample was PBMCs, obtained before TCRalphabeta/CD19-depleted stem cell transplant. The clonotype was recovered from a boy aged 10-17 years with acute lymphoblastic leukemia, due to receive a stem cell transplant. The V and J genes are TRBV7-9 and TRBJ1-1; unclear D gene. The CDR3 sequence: CASRFTLSEAFF. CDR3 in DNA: TGTGCCAGCAGGTTTACCTTGTCTGAAGCTTTCTTT. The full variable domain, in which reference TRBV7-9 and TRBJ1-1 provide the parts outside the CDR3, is DTGVSQNPRHKITKRGQNVTFRCDPISEHNRLYWYRQTLGQGPEFLTYFQNEAQLEKSRLLSDRFSAERPKGSFSTLEIQRTEQGDSAMYLCASRFTLSEAFFGQGTRLTVV.